This TCR beta chain was documented in a study of blood T cell repertoires in COVID-19. The overall study: Sites in the United States, Italy and Spain provided acute and convalescent COVID-19 samples.

The CDR3 loop spans 13 amino acids. V lost 7 bases, J lost 7 bases, and 6 bases stayed unmatched. Per germline, CDR1 LNHDA and CDR2 SQIVND (reference sequence). The assay was immunoSEQ multiplex PCR, and TCRdb's table has in-frame clones only and misses some. The table shows around 300,000 clones, with 88% occurring only once. The chain couples TRBV19 to TRBJ2-7; 11 nucleotides align to TRBD1. The TCR sequence derives from a woman aged 45-60 years with active or convalescent COVID-19. Sequences were obtained from peripheral blood. CDR3 nucleotide sequence: TGTGCCAGTATCGGACAGGGGGCTAAAGAGCAGTACTTC. It specifies CASIGQGAKEQYF.